The 21 T cell receptor beta chains below come from one sample, sequenced in a study of OX40 agonist ivuxolimab in advanced cancers. The protocol used for the library was the immunoSEQ multiplex PCR assay. TCRdb limited this immuneACCESS table to in-frame rearrangements with V and J called. A share of clones is missing; checked studies link under half to unresolved V genes, and the rest is unexplained. Within this sample are some 85,000 clones, with about 90% of them counted one time only. 1.5% to 2% of the sample lies in the top ten. The sequencing used CD4+ or CD8+ T cells sorted from blood, collected in a trial of the OX40 agonist ivuxolimab. The receptors here all came from an adult with an advanced solid tumor such as melanoma, head and neck, liver or kidney cancer.

The chain has TRBV28 and TRBJ2-2; TRBD2 aligns across 7 bases. The V gene end was trimmed by 10 bases and the J gene end by 5 bases; junction bases not matched to a gene: 4. Germline V gene lookup returns CDR1 MDHEN and CDR2 SYDVKM. This CDR3 contains 12 residues. The DNA of the CDR3 is TGTGCCACCCGGGGGGTTACCGGGGAGCTGTTTTTT. The encoded protein is CATRGVTGELFF.

V is TRBV7-8 and J is TRBJ1-4; D possibly corresponds to TRBD1 (5 bases). This CDR3 has 14 amino acids. Looked up from germline, CDR1 is SGHVS and CDR2 is FQNEAQ. With 3 bases removed from V and 2 bases from J, the gap between germline ends came to 7 bases. CDR3 sequence (DNA): TGTGCCAGCAGCTTCGGGGGGACTAATGAAAAACTGTTTTTT. This codes for CASSFGGTNEKLFF.

For the CDR3, the DNA is TGTGCCAGCAGCCCGCAGTCCGCGGGAGGGCGGGATACGCAGTATTTT. This sequence encodes CASSPQSAGGRDTQYF. The chain carries TRBV16 and TRBJ2-3; 9 bases match TRBD2. Per germline, CDR1 KGHSY and CDR2 FQNENV. The CDR3 loop spans 16 amino acids. V shed 4 bases, J shed 6 bases, and the junction held 11 bases outside the gene matches. The full variable domain, rest sourced from reference TRBV16 and TRBJ2-3, is GEEVAQTPKHLVRGEGQKAKLYCAPIKGHSYVFWYQQVLKNEFKFLISFQNENVFDETGMPKERFSAKCLPNSPCSLEIQATKLEDSAVYFCASSPQSAGGRDTQYFGPGTRLTVL.

V usage is TRBV4-1 and J usage is TRBJ1-1, with unresolved D. This CDR3 has 12 amino acids. The germline gives CDR1 MGHRA, CDR2 YSYEKL. Trimming took 4 bases from V and 3 from J, leaving 6 bases between them. CDR3 nucleotide sequence: TGCGCCAGCAGCCCGCGGGACACTGAAGCTTTCTTT. Its protein is CASSPRDTEAFF.

This chain uses TRBV5-6 with TRBJ2-3, with D possibly matching TRBD2 (5 bases). Germline-derived CDR1 and CDR2 are SGHDT and YYEEEE. V lost 6 bases, J lost 2 bases, and 10 bases lay in between. The CDR3 has 13 residues. The CDR3, as DNA: TGTGCCAGCACCCGGGATACCACAGATACGCAGTATTTT. Translation: CASTRDTTDTQYF.

A single count supports this clone. The J gene is TRBJ1-5, the V gene TRBV6-1, with 8 nucleotides matching TRBD1. This CDR3 spans 15 amino acids. Germline CDR1 MNHNS, CDR2 SASEGT. Germline trimming cut 0 bases from V and 16 bases from J; bases unmatched to any gene: 14. The CDR3: CASSEAEGRDRLHHF. In DNA form, the CDR3 reads TGTGCCAGCAGTGAAGCGGAGGGGCGGGACAGGCTTCACCATTTT.

This sequence joins TRBV28 and TRBJ2-7; 11 nucleotides align to TRBD2. The trim removed 7 bases at V and 7 bases at J, leaving 9 bases unmatched. Germline loops: CDR1 MDHEN, CDR2 SYDVKM. The CDR3 length is 14 residues. CDR3 loop: CASTHSGRAEEQYF. The CDR3, as DNA: TGTGCCAGCACCCATAGCGGGAGGGCCGAAGAGCAGTACTTC.

The chain joins TRBV11-2 to TRBJ2-1; maybe TRBD2 (6 bases). Germline CDR1 and CDR2: SGHAT and FQNNGV. The CDR3 has 15 amino acids. Trimming removed 1 base at V and 10 bases at J, with 17 bases between. CDR3 loop: CASSLVISGRGEQFF. CDR3 in DNA: TGTGCCAGCAGCTTAGTCATCAGCGGGCGTGGGGAGCAGTTCTTC.

This clone showed up just once. The rearrangement links TRBV6-5 to TRBJ1-4; the D gene is possibly TRBD1 (5 bases). Germline CDR1 and CDR2: MNHEY and SVGAGI. Trimming left V 6 bases short and J 4 bases short, with 12 bases between. CDR3 size: 14 residues. The CDR3 loop reads CASSPGPLNEKLFF. Here the CDR3 DNA reads TGTGCCAGCAGCCCGGGACCGCTTAATGAAAAACTGTTTTTT.

This clone showed up just once. J is TRBJ2-5 and V is TRBV7-2, with D maybe TRBD1 (5 bases). V lost 4 bases and J 1 base, leaving 13 bases between the germline ends. This CDR3 has 15 amino acids. From germline, CDR1 is SGHTA and CDR2 FQGNSA. Here the CDR3 reads CASSSRGTGQETQYF. The CDR3 DNA is TGTGCCAGCAGCTCCAGAGGTACAGGCCAAGAGACCCAGTACTTC. The variable domain in full, with the rest retrieved from reference TRBV7-2 and TRBJ2-5, is GAGVSQSPSNKVTEKGKDVELRCDPISGHTALYWYRQSLGQGLEFLIYFQGNSAPDKSGLPSDRFSAERTGGSVSTLTIQRTQQEDSAVYLCASSSRGTGQETQYFGPGTRLLVL.

This chain joins TRBV30 and TRBJ2-7; D could derive from TRBD1 or TRBD2 (5 bases each). The CDR3 loop spans 11 amino acids. Between the trimmed V and J ends, which lost 5 bases and 7 bases, there was a span of 12 bases. Germline V lookup: CDR1 GTSNPN, CDR2 SVGIG (reference sequence). CDR3 loop: CAWDRTGEQYF. The CDR3 DNA is TGTGCCTGGGACAGAACGGGGGAGCAGTACTTC.

The gene calls are TRBV7-9 and TRBJ2-3; 9 bases map to TRBD2. Trimming took 5 bases from V and 3 from J; bases not matched to a gene: 6. Germline CDR1 reads SEHNR; CDR2 reads FQNEAQ (reference sequence). CDR3 length: 15 residues. CDR3 protein: CASSGREGPTDTQYF. The CDR3 coding sequence is TGTGCCAGCAGCGGGCGGGAGGGCCCGACAGATACGCAGTATTTT. Complete variable domain (other parts from reference TRBV7-9 and TRBJ2-3): DTGVSQNPRHKITKRGQNVTFRCDPISEHNRLYWYRQTLGQGPEFLTYFQNEAQLEKSRLLSDRFSAERPKGSFSTLEIQRTEQGDSAMYLCASSGREGPTDTQYFGPGTRLTVL.

The chain recombines TRBV10-3 with TRBJ2-3, with a tentative D call TRBD1 (7 bases). V shed 3 bases and J shed 2 bases, with 12 bases lying between them. CDR1 is ENHRY and CDR2 is SYGVKD in the germline V gene. This CDR3 region has 15 residues. The CDR3: CAISDGGTATDTQYF. The CDR3 nucleotides read TGTGCCATCAGTGATGGAGGGACAGCCACAGATACGCAGTATTTT.

The genes are TRBV7-2 and TRBJ2-7, with D tentatively TRBD2 (6 bases). Germline values: CDR1 SGHTA, CDR2 FQGNSA. Deletions cut 6 bases from V and 5 bases from J, with 17 bases between. This CDR3 has 14 amino acids. The CDR3 here is CASREGTLAHEQYF. The CDR3 DNA is TGTGCCAGCAGGGAGGGGACTTTAGCCCACGAGCAGTACTTC.

As to this clone: The identical CDR3 is also encoded by other nucleotide sequences in the sample. As DNA, the CDR3 is TGTGCCAGCAGCGTAGGGGGAAGCACAGATACGCAGTATTTT. This gives the protein CASSVGGSTDTQYF. The chain uses TRBV9 and TRBJ2-3; no clear D gene. The length of the CDR3 is 14 residues. Germline V CDR1 and CDR2: SGDLS, YYNGEE. V was pared by 0 bases and J by 0 bases, with 5 bases between.

CDR3 nucleotides: TGTGCCAGCAGCTTACAAAGGGTGGGCACTGAAGCTTTCTTT. Its protein is CASSLQRVGTEAFF. The chain joins TRBV7-9 to TRBJ1-1, with D unresolved. Trimming left V 2 bases short and J 4 bases short, with 11 bases between. This CDR3 is 14 amino acids long. Per germline, CDR1 SEHNR and CDR2 FQNEAQ (reference sequence).

V is TRBV5-8 and J is TRBJ1-5; D is unresolved. V lost 2 bases and J 2 bases, leaving 8 bases between the germline ends. The germline V gene has CDR1 SGHTS and CDR2 YDEGEE. There are 14 residues in the CDR3. CDR3 DNA sequence: TGTGCCAGCAGCTTCCCGTTCGGCAATCAGCCCCAGCATTTT. The encoded protein is CASSFPFGNQPQHF.

The chain has TRBV11-2 and TRBJ2-7, with D possibly called TRBD1 or TRBD2 (5 bases each). From germline, CDR1 is SGHAT and CDR2 FQNNGV. V lost 5 bases, J lost 5 bases, and 19 bases lay in between. This CDR3 spans 15 amino acids. The CDR3 sequence: CASSLGGGSANEQYF. The CDR3 region has the DNA TGTGCCAGCAGCCTGGGTGGGGGATCGGCAAACGAGCAGTACTTC.

This sequence joins TRBV18 and TRBJ1-1, with D possibly TRBD1 on 5 matching bases. The germline V gene has CDR1 KGHSH and CDR2 LQKENI. There are 16 residues in the CDR3. Trimming removed 3 bases from V and 1 base from J, with 15 bases in between. This CDR3 reads CASSPGLPNSNTEAFF. The CDR3 DNA follows: TGTGCCAGCTCACCGGGGCTACCGAACTCGAACACTGAAGCTTTCTTT.

This rearrangement joins TRBV6-5 to TRBJ2-7, with 9 bases matching TRBD1. The germline V gene has CDR1 MNHEY and CDR2 SVGAGI. CDR3 length: 13 amino acids. V lost 6 bases, J lost 5 bases, and 5 bases stayed unmatched. The CDR3 nucleotides read TGTGCCAGCAGGTCGGGACAGGGTAACGAGCAGTACTTC. It specifies CASRSGQGNEQYF.

The V call is TRBV10-2, the J call TRBJ1-4, with 7 bases that match TRBD1. J lost 8 bases, V lost 4 bases, and 10 bases had no gene match. Per germline, CDR1 WSHSY and CDR2 SAAADI. The CDR3 spans 15 residues. The CDR3 sequence is CASSVEGARNEKLFF. The CDR3 DNA is TGCGCCAGCAGTGTGGAGGGGGCGAGGAACGAAAAACTGTTTTTT.